This paragraph reports one T cell receptor (beta chain). Its matching antigen is unknown. Read coverage stops 3 residues before the CDR3 terminus; the germline J gene supplies the remainder. The germline CDR1 and CDR2 sequences are MNHNS and SASEGT. The CDR3 extends over 15 amino acids. The V and J ends lost 2 bases and 3 bases respectively, with 11 bases between them. This record comes from a study of T cells in women clearing cervical HPV infection. Each participant carried one incident cervical HPV16 infection only. Regarding the study as a whole: Cases and controls were distinguished at AUC 0.65 to 0.85 by richness and V genes.

The table came from immunoSEQ multiplex PCR; TCRdb's copy has only in-frame clones and leaves some out. There are approximately 49,000 clones in the sample, with around 1.5% held by the top ten. The chain links TRBV6-1 to TRBJ2-1, with a weak D call TRBD1 (5 bases). The sequenced sample was blood buffy coat. This clonotype originated in a woman aged 18 to 75 with a cervical HPV16 infection that either progressed to CIN3+ or cleared (not recorded which). CDR3 amino acids: CASSERKGYYNEQFF. The CDR3 DNA, read in part, is TGTGCCAGCAGTGAACGGAAGGGGTACTACAATGAG.